A single sample gave rise to the 24 T cell receptor beta chains below, sequenced in a study of shared clonotypes between healthy human individuals (dated by TCRdb to 2020 to 2022). The library was built by means of the immunoSEQ multiplex PCR assay. This is the immuneACCESS table as TCRdb keeps it, with only in-frame sequences that have V and J called. A part of the clones is gone; compared with another copy, unresolved V genes explain less than half, and the rest is unexplained. The sample has 2 million to 2.5 million clones on record, approximately 95% of them singletons. Roughly 0.13% of the sample is taken by the ten largest. Sequenced material: naive CD4+ T cells sorted from blood. What the cell subset or site label conveys for this sample: CD45RA+ positively selected. The receptors were gathered from a man younger than 35 in good health.

The CDR3 DNA sequence: TGTGCCAGCAACGACGGCTCGGCATGGGGGGCCCTCCACTTT. It translates to CASNDGSAWGALHF. This chain uses TRBV6-1 with TRBJ1-6, with D perhaps matching TRBD1 (5 bases). V was trimmed by 7 bases and J by 14 bases, leaving 21 bases between them. The CDR3 has 14 residues. Germline V gene lookup returns CDR1 MNHNS and CDR2 SASEGT.

The J gene is TRBJ1-2, the V gene TRBV11-3, with D perhaps matching TRBD1 (6 bases). CDR3 length equals 11 residues. Looked up from germline, CDR1 is SGHNT and CDR2 is YENEEA. Trimming removed 3 bases from V and 14 bases from J, with 13 bases in between. The CDR3 DNA sequence: TGTGCCAGCAGCTTCCCCGCAGGGGAAACCTTC. Its protein is CASSFPAGETF.

The chain recombines TRBV10-3 with TRBJ2-6, with D tentatively TRBD1 (6 bases). V was pared by 7 bases and J by 2 bases, with 12 bases between. The CDR3 totals 15 residues. Germline-derived CDR1 and CDR2 are ENHRY and SYGVKD. The CDR3, as DNA: TGTGCCATCACCAGGGGAGAGGCTGGGGCCAACGTCCTGACTTTC. Its translation: CAITRGEAGANVLTF.

This chain uses TRBV5-1 with TRBJ2-5; 10 nucleotides align to TRBD2. The CDR3 extends over 16 amino acids. The trim removed 7 bases at V and 0 bases at J, leaving 9 bases unmatched. Germline V gene data show CDR1 as SGHRS and CDR2 as YFSETQ. CDR3 protein: CASGPRTSGYQETQYF. DNA for the CDR3: TGCGCCAGCGGTCCGAGGACTAGCGGATACCAAGAGACCCAGTACTTC.

This clone was observed a single time. The chain combines TRBV29-1 with TRBJ2-1; unclear D gene. Germline assignment: CDR1 SQVTM and CDR2 ANQGSEA. The CDR3 totals 12 residues. Trimming left V 2 bases short and J 6 bases short, with 8 bases between. The CDR3 DNA sequence: TGCAGCGTTGAACTGGTCAGCAATGAGCAGTTCTTC. The encoded protein is CSVELVSNEQFF.

The rearrangement uses TRBV7-3 and TRBJ1-3; 7 bases agree with TRBD1. The V gene's germline CDR1 is SGHTA and CDR2 FQGTGA. The length of the CDR3 is 15 residues. The J segment lost 0 bases and the V segment lost 5 bases, leaving 4 bases of the junction unmatched. CDR3 region: CASSRDSSSGNTIYF. In nucleotides, the CDR3 is TGTGCCAGCAGCCGGGACAGCAGCTCTGGAAACACCATATATTTT.

This clone was seen only once. The rearrangement joins TRBV6-1 to TRBJ2-4; D possibly uses TRBD1 or TRBD2 (5 bases each). The CDR3 spans 15 residues. Germline V CDR1 and CDR2: MNHNS, SASEGT. V was cut by 0 bases and J by 6 bases, with 12 bases left in between. The CDR3 sequence is CASSEADPGRNIQYF. CDR3 bases: TGTGCCAGCAGTGAAGCTGACCCAGGGAGAAACATTCAGTACTTC.

The V call is TRBV6-5, the J call TRBJ1-5; the D is unclear. The CDR3 covers 13 residues. Germline V gives CDR1 MNHEY, CDR2 SVGAGI. Trimming took 7 bases from V and 0 from J, leaving 7 bases between them. The DNA of the CDR3 is TGTGCCAGCAAGATGGATAGCAATCAGCCCCAGCATTTT. Amino acid sequence: CASKMDSNQPQHF.

J is TRBJ2-2 and V is TRBV12-5, with D possibly called TRBD1 or TRBD2 (6 bases each). CDR1 and CDR2 from the germline V gene are LGHNT and FRNRAP. V dropped 4 bases and J dropped 5 bases, with 17 bases sitting between them. This CDR3 has 16 amino acids. The CDR3 sequence: CASGWDMGGATGELFF. The CDR3 DNA reads as TGTGCTAGTGGTTGGGATATGGGGGGCGCGACCGGGGAGCTGTTTTTT.

As concerns this clone: The sample has other DNA sequences that encode this CDR3 too. This chain links TRBV9 with TRBJ2-3; D remains ambiguous. Per germline, CDR1 SGDLS and CDR2 YYNGEE. The CDR3 has 13 residues. V was trimmed by 2 bases and J by 1 base, leaving 5 bases between them. The CDR3 DNA follows: TGTGCCAGCAGCGTCCCCGGCACAGATACGCAGTATTTT. It yields the protein CASSVPGTDTQYF.

This chain links TRBV9 with TRBJ2-3, with D possibly being TRBD1 or TRBD2 (5 bases each). V was pared by 4 bases and J by 0 bases, with 9 bases between. The length of the CDR3 is 14 residues. From germline, CDR1 is SGDLS and CDR2 YYNGEE. This CDR3 is CASSLGDSTDTQYF. The CDR3 DNA is TGTGCCAGCAGCCTAGGGGACAGCACAGATACGCAGTATTTT.

The chain carries TRBV5-4 and TRBJ2-3; 7 bases map to TRBD1. The germline V gene has CDR1 SGHNT and CDR2 YYREEE (reference sequence). CDR3 length: 14 amino acids. V was pared by 4 bases and J by 2 bases, with 4 bases of the junction left unmatched. The DNA of the CDR3 is TGTGCCAGCAGCCCAGGACAGGACACAGATACGCAGTATTTT. Amino acids: CASSPGQDTDTQYF. The whole variable domain, remainder taken from reference TRBV5-4 and TRBJ2-3, is ETGVTQSPTHLIKTRGQQVTLRCSSQSGHNTVSWYQQALGQGPQFIFQYYREEENGRGNFPPRFSGLQFPNYSSELNVNALELDDSALYLCASSPGQDTDTQYFGPGTRLTVL.

The chain joins TRBV6-6 to TRBJ1-4; TRBD1 aligns across 8 bases. CDR1 is MNHNY and CDR2 is SVGAGI in the germline V gene (reference sequence). J was trimmed by 8 bases and V by 2 bases; bases with no gene match: 10. This CDR3 spans 16 amino acids. CDR3 loop: CASSYTTGGAGEKLFF. CDR3 coding DNA: TGTGCCAGCAGTTACACTACAGGGGGAGCGGGAGAAAAACTGTTTTTT.

V usage is TRBV15 and J usage is TRBJ1-5, with D unresolved. Germline lookup yields CDR1 LNHNV and CDR2 YYDKDF (reference sequence). The CDR3 is made up of 13 amino acids. V lost 0 bases and J lost 5, with 5 bases in between. The CDR3 DNA reads TGTGCCACCAGCAGAGATATGGATCAGCCCCAGCATTTT. Amino acid sequence: CATSRDMDQPQHF.

The gene calls are TRBV9 and TRBJ2-7; D is uncertain. The CDR3 loop spans 15 amino acids. Germline assignment: CDR1 SGDLS and CDR2 YYNGEE. The V gene lost 4 bases and the J gene lost 1 base, with 15 bases spanning the gap. DNA for the CDR3: TGTGCCAGCAGCTCCGGTAGAGGCAGGTCCTACGAGCAGTACTTC. It yields the protein CASSSGRGRSYEQYF.

The rearrangement uses TRBV4-1 and TRBJ1-5; 9 bases match TRBD1. There are 16 residues in the CDR3. V shed 0 bases and J 5 bases; nucleotides not matched to a gene: 5. Germline lookup yields CDR1 MGHRA and CDR2 YSYEKL. DNA of the CDR3: TGCGCCAGCAGCCAAGATAGGACAGGGGCGTATCAGCCCCAGCATTTT. This gives the protein CASSQDRTGAYQPQHF.

J is TRBJ1-1 and V is TRBV10-3; the match to TRBD1 covers 7 bases. This CDR3 is 12 amino acids long. V shed 6 bases, J shed 9 bases, and the junction held 7 bases outside the gene matches. CDR1 is ENHRY and CDR2 is SYGVKD in the germline V gene. The CDR3 DNA reads as TGTGCCATCAGCGGACAGGACGAAAAAGCTTTCTTT. Its translation: CAISGQDEKAFF.

The rearrangement links TRBV7-2 to TRBJ1-5; D ambiguous. The CDR3 loop spans 13 amino acids. Germline values: CDR1 SGHTA, CDR2 FQGNSA. The V end was cut by 5 bases, the J end by 4 bases, with 9 bases between. The CDR3 spells CASSRTQNQPQHF. CDR3 DNA: TGTGCCAGCAGCCGGACCCAAAATCAGCCCCAGCATTTT.

V and J are TRBV6-5 and TRBJ1-1; the D is unclear. The germline V gene encodes CDR1 MNHEY and CDR2 SVGAGI. CDR3 length equals 13 residues. V was pared by 6 bases and J by 4 bases, with 12 bases between. The CDR3 loop is CASRPGWITEAFF. As DNA, the CDR3 is TGTGCCAGCAGACCCGGATGGATCACTGAAGCTTTCTTT.

This chain links TRBV6-6 with TRBJ2-5; D is perhaps TRBD2 (6 bases). V lost 2 bases, J lost 4 bases, and 11 bases lay in between. The CDR3 is made up of 14 amino acids. Germline V CDR1 and CDR2: MNHNY, SVGAGI (reference sequence). The CDR3: CASSYAEGGETQYF. In nucleotides, the CDR3 is TGTGCCAGCAGTTACGCTGAGGGAGGAGAGACCCAGTACTTC.

About this clone: The sample carries other DNA sequences with the same CDR3. The chain is built from TRBV27 and TRBJ1-2, with D possibly matching TRBD1 (6 bases). CDR1 and CDR2 from the germline V gene are MNHEY and SMNVEV (reference sequence). CDR3 length equals 13 residues. The V gene lost 6 bases and the J gene lost 0 bases, with 8 bases spanning the gap. The CDR3 region has the DNA TGTGCCAGCAGAAGGACAGCTAACTATGGCTACACCTTC. Residues: CASRRTANYGYTF.

The chain uses TRBV27 and TRBJ2-7, with TRBD1 as a possible D gene (5 bases). The germline V gene has CDR1 MNHEY and CDR2 SMNVEV (reference sequence). The V end was cut by 0 bases, the J end by 0 bases, with 9 bases between. The CDR3 is 15 residues long. This CDR3 reads CASSLSSDTSYEQYF. CDR3 DNA: TGTGCCAGCAGTTTATCCTCGGACACCTCCTACGAGCAGTACTTC.

The V gene is TRBV7-9, the J gene TRBJ2-6; TRBD1 agrees at 9 bases. The CDR3 totals 17 residues. Trimming removed 4 bases from V and 4 bases from J; junction bases left unmatched: 8. Germline V gene data show CDR1 as SEHNR and CDR2 as FQNEAQ (reference sequence). The CDR3 protein is CASSSIQGALGANVLTF. CDR3 nucleotides: TGTGCCAGCAGCTCGATACAGGGGGCGCTCGGGGCCAACGTCCTGACTTTC.

This clone was seen only a few times. The V call is TRBV30, the J call TRBJ2-1; D unresolved. This CDR3 spans 11 amino acids. The V and J ends lost 1 base and 5 bases respectively, with 3 bases between them. Germline CDR1 reads GTSNPN; CDR2 reads SVGIG (reference sequence). The CDR3 protein is CAWSANNEQFF. The CDR3 nucleotides read TGTGCCTGGAGTGCCAACAATGAGCAGTTCTTC.